This TCR beta chain was captured by sequencing in a study of cytomegalovirus exposure and HLA in healthy donors. With regard to this clone: Its cognate antigen is unknown.

Sequencing used immunoSEQ multiplex PCR; TCRdb keeps in-frame clones, though not all of them. The sample comprises around 190,000 clones, about 81% of which are singletons, and 1% to 1.5% rests with the top ten. General study results and limits: Clusters of TCRs from the first cohort tended to co-occur in the 120 or so validation repertoires (as a later analysis found). In vitro testing confirmed three CMV-associated chains as specific for CMV antigens.

The CDR3 totals 15 residues. Germline loops: CDR1 MGHDK, CDR2 SYGVNS. The trim removed 1 base at V and 5 bases at J, leaving 7 bases unmatched. The sample consisted of PBMCs. This sequence was found in a woman in her thirties in good health and CMV-seronegative. The chain carries TRBV25-1 and TRBJ2-5; TRBD1 aligns across 7 bases. Here the CDR3 DNA reads TGTGCCAGCAGTGAATCGGGGACAGTAGTTGAGACCCAGTACTTC. This sequence encodes CASSESGTVVETQYF.